A single sample gave rise to the 20 T cell receptor beta chains below, sequenced in a study of CD8 T cells in Susac syndrome. Reverse transcription of roughly 0.5 to 1 ug RNA was performed with random hexamers. From the immunoSEQ multiplex PCR reads, TCRdb called clonotypes with MiXCR, one entry per CDR3 protein. This sample has a few hundred thousand distinct CDR3 sequences, with 85% to 95% found just once. Sample: CD4+ T cells from PBMCs. Receptor source: a human donor with multiple sclerosis.

The chain joins TRBV28 to TRBJ2-7; 7 bases map to TRBD2. From germline, CDR1 is MDHEN and CDR2 SYDVKM. V dropped 3 bases and J dropped 2; count of bases not matched to a gene: 4. There are 14 residues in the CDR3. The CDR3: CASSLSGGTYEQYF. For the CDR3, the DNA is TGTGCCAGCAGTTTGTCGGGGGGTACCTACGAGCAGTACTTC.

The chain links TRBV20-1 to TRBJ2-7, with 7 nucleotides matching TRBD2. Losses at the gene ends were 0 bases for V and 2 bases for J; bases not matched to a gene: 7. The CDR3 contains 15 residues. Looked up from germline, CDR1 is DFQATT and CDR2 is SNEGSKA (reference sequence). This CDR3 reads CSARDRRGDPYEQYF. For the CDR3, the DNA is TGCAGTGCTAGAGATAGACGGGGGGATCCCTACGAGCAGTACTTC.

The V and J genes are TRBV24-1 and TRBJ2-4; D perhaps matches TRBD2 (6 bases). The CDR3 spans 13 residues. Trimming pared 4 bases from V and 7 bases from J, leaving 10 bases between. The V gene's germline CDR1 is KGHDR and CDR2 SFDVKD. For the CDR3, the DNA is TGTGCCACCAGTGAAGGAGGGCGGAACATTCAGTACTTC. Protein sequence: CATSEGGRNIQYF.

The J gene is TRBJ2-3, the V gene TRBV7-6; D possibly corresponds to TRBD2 (6 bases). This CDR3 contains 15 residues. The V end was cut by 1 base, the J end by 1 base, with 9 bases between. CDR1 is SGHVS, CDR2 FNYEAQ, per germline. The CDR3 reads CASSLVERGTDTQYF. CDR3 sequence (DNA): TGTGCCAGCAGCTTAGTTGAGCGGGGCACAGATACGCAGTATTTT.

The CDR3 spells CASSLFGGAHNEQFF. CDR3 DNA: TGTGCCAGCAGCTTGTTTGGGGGGGCACACAATGAGCAGTTCTTC. The chain links TRBV7-3 to TRBJ2-1; possible D gene TRBD2, 7 bases. Trimming took off 3 bases at V and 5 bases at J, with 14 bases between the two ends. CDR1 and CDR2 (germline): SGHTA, FQGTGA. The CDR3 contains 15 residues.

The CDR3 spells CASSYDGETQYF. CDR3 in DNA: TGCGCCAGCAGCTACGATGGGGAGACCCAGTACTTC. The chain combines TRBV5-1 with TRBJ2-5; no clear D gene. The CDR3 runs 12 residues. The V end lost 3 bases, the J end lost 5 bases, and 8 bases lay between the germline ends. The germline gives CDR1 SGHRS, CDR2 YFSETQ.

This sequence joins TRBV19 and TRBJ1-5, with D unclear. CDR1 is LNHDA and CDR2 is SQIVND in the germline V gene (reference sequence). The ends were cut back, 4 bases at V and 0 bases at J, with 16 bases in the middle. The CDR3 consists of 17 residues. The CDR3 DNA follows: TGTGCCAGTAGTAGGCCGGGTTTGGGATATAGCAATCAGCCCCAGCATTTT. It translates to CASSRPGLGYSNQPQHF. The full variable domain, its missing parts supplied by reference TRBV19 and TRBJ1-5, is DGGITQSPKYLFRKEGQNVTLSCEQNLNHDAMYWYRQDPGQGLRLIYYSQIVNDFQKGDIAEGYSVSREKKESFPLTVTSAQKNPTAFYLCASSRPGLGYSNQPQHFGDGTRLSIL.

This chain links TRBV11-3 with TRBJ2-2, with TRBD2 matching 8 bases. Germline-derived CDR1 and CDR2 are SGHNT and YENEEA. V was clipped by 2 bases and J by 5 bases; unmatched bases: 10. The CDR3 contains 17 residues. CDR3 amino acids: CASSLRPGGVTTGELFF. The CDR3 DNA reads TGTGCCAGCAGCTTACGGCCCGGGGGGGTTACGACCGGGGAGCTGTTTTTT.

This clonotype was observed once. V gene TRBV27 combines with J gene TRBJ2-1; D possibly corresponds to TRBD1 (6 bases). Trimming cost V 6 bases and J 12 bases, with 21 bases left between them. The CDR3 consists of 14 residues. In germline, CDR1 is MNHEY, CDR2 SMNVEV (reference sequence). CDR3 DNA sequence: TGTGCCAGCAGCAAGACCCGACAGGTCCGGGGGCAGTTCTTC. This encodes CASSKTRQVRGQFF.

V is TRBV25-1 and J is TRBJ1-1; TRBD1 is a possible D gene (6 bases). V was shortened by 6 bases and J by 3 bases, with 17 bases between the two germline ends. This CDR3 spans 15 amino acids. The V gene's germline CDR1 is MGHDK and CDR2 SYGVNS. The CDR3 is CASRTRGGWDTEAFF. DNA for the CDR3: TGTGCCAGCAGAACGAGAGGGGGGTGGGACACTGAAGCTTTCTTT. Full variable domain (remainder filled in from reference TRBV25-1 and TRBJ1-1): EADIYQTPRYLVIGTGKKITLECSQTMGHDKMYWYQQDPGMELHLIHYSYGVNSTEKGDLSSESTVSRIRTEHFPLTLESARPSHTSQYLCASRTRGGWDTEAFFGQGTRLTVV.

The V gene is TRBV9, the J gene TRBJ2-7; 7 bases fit TRBD2. Germline CDR1 and CDR2: SGDLS and YYNGEE. The junction had 6 bases not matched to a gene; V was cut back by 0 bases and J by 3 bases. The CDR3 consists of 15 residues. The CDR3 sequence: CASSVAHGGGYEQYV. CDR3 sequence (DNA): TGTGCCAGCAGCGTAGCCCATGGGGGGGGCTACGAGCAGTACGTC.

The genes are TRBV7-9 and TRBJ2-1; the match to TRBD1 covers 10 bases. The V segment lost 4 bases and the J segment 5 bases; nucleotides outside the gene matches: 8. This CDR3 spans 16 amino acids. CDR1 and CDR2 from the germline V gene are SEHNR and FQNEAQ (reference sequence). The CDR3 region is CASSSNRDRGHNEQFF. The CDR3 DNA reads TGTGCCAGCAGCTCAAACCGGGACAGGGGCCACAATGAGCAGTTCTTC.

The CDR3 DNA reads as TGTGCCAGCAGCTGGTTCGGACTAGCGGGGGTCGACAAAAACATTCAGTACTTC. Encoded protein: CASSWFGLAGVDKNIQYF. The chain uses TRBV5-6 and TRBJ2-4; 13 bases are a match to TRBD2. The germline gives CDR1 SGHDT, CDR2 YYEEEE. J lost 3 bases, V lost 3 bases, and 9 bases had no gene match. CDR3 length: 18 residues.

This chain joins TRBV5-1 and TRBJ2-3; D remains ambiguous. In germline, CDR1 is SGHRS, CDR2 YFSETQ. V gave up 3 bases and J gave up 1 base, with 6 bases separating them. The CDR3 sequence is 13 residues long. The CDR3 DNA sequence: TGCGCCAGCAGCTCGGAAGGCACAGATACGCAGTATTTT. Translating it yields CASSSEGTDTQYF.

The rearrangement uses TRBV5-1 and TRBJ2-2; unclear D gene. CDR1 SGHRS and CDR2 YFSETQ come from the germline V gene. This CDR3 is built from 16 residues. V was cut by 4 bases and J by 8 bases, with 21 bases left in between. This CDR3 reads CASSITQVFTAGELFF. The CDR3 coding sequence is TGCGCCAGCAGCATCACCCAGGTGTTCACGGCAGGGGAGCTGTTTTTT.

This chain links TRBV7-3 with TRBJ2-2; 8 bases are a match to TRBD1. CDR1 is SGHTA, CDR2 FQGTGA, per germline. The CDR3 sequence is 15 residues long. V lost 5 bases and J lost 4; bases outside the gene matches: 6. This chain's CDR3 is CASSARRGPTGELFF. The CDR3 DNA follows: TGTGCCAGCAGCGCCCGCAGGGGGCCCACCGGGGAGCTGTTTTTT.

The genes are TRBV6-5 and TRBJ2-7; D is perhaps TRBD1 (6 bases). Germline CDR1 is MNHEY and CDR2 is SVGAGI. This CDR3 is 14 amino acids long. V dropped 0 bases and J dropped 6 bases, with 12 bases sitting between them. DNA of the CDR3: TGTGCCAGCAGTTACTCGGGGGCGGTAGGCGAGCAGTACTTC. Translation gives CASSYSGAVGEQYF.

The chain joins TRBV5-1 to TRBJ2-2, with D tentatively TRBD2 (8 bases). Germline V CDR1 and CDR2: SGHRS, YFSETQ. V lost 6 bases, J lost 6 bases, and 15 bases lay in between. This CDR3 comprises 14 residues. The CDR3 region has the DNA TGCGCCAGCAAGACAGGGACTAGGTCCGGGGAGCTGTTTTTT. Its protein is CASKTGTRSGELFF.

The chain links TRBV2 to TRBJ2-7, with D uncertain. CDR1 and CDR2 from the germline V gene are SNHLY and FYNNEI. Trimming pared 6 bases from V and 6 bases from J, leaving 18 bases between. The CDR3 covers 14 residues. CDR3 protein: CASSPERWSGEQYV. In DNA, the CDR3 is TGTGCCAGCAGCCCGGAAAGGTGGAGTGGCGAGCAGTACGTC.

This chain uses TRBV3-1 with TRBJ1-5; tentatively, D is TRBD1 (5 bases). Germline CDR1 and CDR2: LGHDT and YNNKEL (reference sequence). V was clipped by 2 bases and J by 2 bases, with 10 bases between them. The CDR3 is 15 residues long. CDR3 protein: CASSQSQGGNQPQHF. The CDR3, as DNA: TGTGCCAGCAGCCAAAGTCAGGGAGGCAATCAGCCCCAGCATTTT.